This T cell receptor beta chain emerged from a study of blood T cell repertoires in COVID-19. At the level of the study: Sample material is recorded as cDNA or gDNA derived from T cells, B-cell-depleted T cells, or PBMCs.

Germline V gene lookup returns CDR1 MDHEN and CDR2 SYDVKM. There are 15 residues in the CDR3. With 5 bases clipped from V and 7 bases from J, the junction kept 8 bases outside the gene matches. Some clones are missing from TCRdb's copy, which holds only in-frame ones; the method was immunoSEQ multiplex PCR. The sample has 140,000 or so clones; about four fifths are singletons. The sequenced material came from PBMCs or T cells enriched from blood (not recorded which). The sequence was obtained from a woman aged 45-60 years with acute COVID-19. The V gene is TRBV28, the J gene TRBJ1-2; TRBD1 aligns across 12 bases. CDR3 sequence reads: CASSLGQGALRGYTF. The CDR3, as DNA: TGTGCCAGCAGTCTGGGACAGGGGGCTTTGCGTGGCTACACCTTC.